The text below deals with one T cell receptor beta chain. The CDR3 totals 16 residues. The ends lost 4 bases at V and 6 bases at J; junction bases unmatched: 12. CDR1 is MNHEY and CDR2 is SVGEGT in the germline V gene. This record belongs to a study of blood T cell repertoires in COVID-19. Study in general: The United States, Italy and Spain were the sources of the acute and convalescent COVID-19 samples. The cDNA or gDNA used as material had been derived from T cells, B-cell-depleted T cells, or PBMCs.

Per the original methods: From reference gene primer amplification, estimates of nucleated cell counts were derived. Clones were read by immunoSEQ multiplex PCR, and TCRdb kept only the in-frame ones, dropping some. The V and J calls and the clone size are those of that table, but D and trimming were determined from the DNA. The sample yields about 110,000 clones, less than 90% seen once. The TCR was taken from a human donor in a cohort sampled during active COVID-19. The J gene is TRBJ2-1, the V gene TRBV6-2 or TRBV6-3, with 7 nucleotides matching TRBD2. Sample: peripheral blood. In DNA, the CDR3 is TGTGCCAGCAGTTCCACGGGGAGGGTGCTTGTCAATGAGCAGTTCTTC. Its protein is CASSSTGRVLVNEQFF.